This section outlines one TCR beta chain sequence together with its context. This CDR3 comprises 14 residues. Trimming at V came to 4 bases and at J to 5 bases, leaving 6 bases not matched to a gene. From germline, CDR1 is SGDLS and CDR2 YYNGEE. Caucasian adults living in Nashville, Tennessee, provided all samples. From CD4+ cells came CD45RA+ naive and CD45RA-negative memory subsets. These data belong to a study of shared clonotypes between healthy human individuals. Study at large: Donors had three CD4 naive, three CD4 memory, two CD8 naive and one CD8 memory plate apiece.

Replicate PCRs run on sorted subsets employed approximately 180 ng DNA, 25,000 to 35,000 T cell genomes. TCRdb's copy holds only in-frame clones and misses some; the assay was immunoSEQ multiplex PCR. The data show a few million clones, roughly 92% seen once. This TCR was sampled from a man between 18 and 35 years old in good health. Sequences were obtained from naive CD4+ T cells sorted from blood. Subset denoted: CD45RA+ positively selected. The chain employs TRBV9 and TRBJ1-5; TRBD1 matches 7 bases. The DNA for the CDR3 is TGTGCCAGCAGCTCGGGACAGAACTATCAGCCCCAGCATTTT. Protein: CASSSGQNYQPQHF.